Reported below is one TCR beta chain. Antigen: not known. There are 16 residues in the CDR3. Germline CDR1 is SGHRS and CDR2 is YFSETQ. With V trimmed by 4 bases and J by 3 bases, 9 bases remained unmatched. This entry is derived from a study of cytomegalovirus exposure and HLA in healthy donors. Study background: Both the approximately 120 validation repertoires and the approximately 700 first-cohort repertoires used the same platform, as reported by a later analysis.

Sequenced by immunoSEQ multiplex PCR; TCRdb stores in-frame clones only, minus some. This sample carries about 120,000 clones, roughly 90% of them seen once, and the ten largest clones take 6% to 7%. The donors were part of the roughly 120-subject validation cohort, which stood apart from the approximately 670-subject first cohort. Study findings and constraints: The authors listed 150 to 200 TCR beta chains as cytomegalovirus-associated. A subsequent analysis found that TCR clusters from the first cohort also tended to co-occur in the 110 or so validation repertoires, with about 95% of cluster scores above 0.

The sequence came from a young woman in good health and CMV-seropositive. Sequenced sample: PBMCs. The V gene is TRBV5-1, the J gene TRBJ2-2, with TRBD2 matching over 7 bases. CDR3 coding DNA: TGCGCCAGCAGCGGCGCTAGCGGAGGGGACACCGGGGAGCTGTTTTTT. Residues: CASSGASGGDTGELFF.